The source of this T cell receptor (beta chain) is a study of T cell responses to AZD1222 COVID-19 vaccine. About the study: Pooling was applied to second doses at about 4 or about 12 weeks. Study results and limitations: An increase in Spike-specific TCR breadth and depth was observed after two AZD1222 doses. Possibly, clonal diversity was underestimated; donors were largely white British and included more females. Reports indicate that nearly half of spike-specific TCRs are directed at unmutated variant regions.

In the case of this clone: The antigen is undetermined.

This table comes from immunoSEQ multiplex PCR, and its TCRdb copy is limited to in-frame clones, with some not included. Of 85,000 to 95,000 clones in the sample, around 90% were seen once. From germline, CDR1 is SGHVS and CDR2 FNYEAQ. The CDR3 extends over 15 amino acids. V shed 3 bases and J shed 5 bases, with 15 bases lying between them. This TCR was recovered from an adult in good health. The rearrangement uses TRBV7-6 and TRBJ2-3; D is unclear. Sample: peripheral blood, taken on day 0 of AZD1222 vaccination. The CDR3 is CASSFLGSLGDTQYF. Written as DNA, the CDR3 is TGTGCCAGCAGCTTTTTGGGATCCTTGGGAGATACGCAGTATTTT.